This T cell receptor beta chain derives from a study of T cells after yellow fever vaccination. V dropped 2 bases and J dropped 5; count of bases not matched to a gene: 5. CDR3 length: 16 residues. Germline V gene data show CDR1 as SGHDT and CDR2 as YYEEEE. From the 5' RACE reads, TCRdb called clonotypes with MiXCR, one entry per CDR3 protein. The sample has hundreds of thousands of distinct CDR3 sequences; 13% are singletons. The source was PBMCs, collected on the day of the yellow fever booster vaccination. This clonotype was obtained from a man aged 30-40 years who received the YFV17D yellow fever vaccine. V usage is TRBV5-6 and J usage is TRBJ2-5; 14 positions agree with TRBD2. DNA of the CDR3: TGTGCCAGCAGCTTTCGGACTAGCGGGAGGATTGAGACCCAGTACTTC. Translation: CASSFRTSGRIETQYF.